This paragraph covers one TCR beta chain sequence. Deletions cut 8 bases from V and 8 bases from J, with 12 bases between. The CDR3 contains 12 residues. The germline CDR1 and CDR2 sequences are MNHNS and SASEGT. The data stem from a study of CD8+CD57+ T cells in acquired aplastic anemia. Researchers used genomic DNA as the template to profile TCR beta VDJ and CDR3. From the reads, TCRdb called clonotypes with MiXCR, one entry per CDR3 protein. The sample includes under 200,000 distinct CDR3 sequences, 35% to 55% seen only once; the top ten take about 1.1%. The chain uses TRBV6-1 and TRBJ1-4; D is perhaps TRBD1 (6 bases). The sample was sorted CD4+, CD8+, or CD8+CD57+ T cells (not recorded which) from PBMCs. The sequence came from a human donor in good health. The CDR3 here is CASGQDREKLFF. The DNA of the CDR3 is TGTGCCAGCGGCCAAGACAGGGAAAAACTGTTTTTT.